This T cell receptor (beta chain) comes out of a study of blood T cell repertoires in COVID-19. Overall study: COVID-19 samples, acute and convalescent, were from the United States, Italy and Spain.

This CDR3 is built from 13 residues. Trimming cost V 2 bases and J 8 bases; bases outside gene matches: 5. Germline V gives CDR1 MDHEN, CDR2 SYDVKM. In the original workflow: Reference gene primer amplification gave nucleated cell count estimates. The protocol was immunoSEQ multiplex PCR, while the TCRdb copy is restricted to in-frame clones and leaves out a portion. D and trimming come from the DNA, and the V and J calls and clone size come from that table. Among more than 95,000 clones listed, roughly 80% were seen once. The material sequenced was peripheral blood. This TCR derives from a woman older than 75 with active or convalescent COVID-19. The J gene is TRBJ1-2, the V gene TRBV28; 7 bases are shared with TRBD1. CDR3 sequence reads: CASSLVRGTGYTF. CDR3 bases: TGTGCCAGCAGTTTAGTCAGGGGGACAGGCTACACCTTC.